This T cell receptor (beta chain) was documented in a study of T-cell memory formation after mild COVID-19. Background on the study: Clusters of TCRs were largely donor specific. The study's findings and limits: Certain responding clones were present in pre-infection memory, suggesting participation of cross-reactive memory.

Notes on this clonotype: Antigen specificity is unknown.

Researchers used 5'RACE with constant-segment primers to make TCR alpha and TCR beta cDNA libraries that carry sample barcodes and UMIs. In TCRdb, the 5' RACE reads were re-called with MiXCR into one record per CDR3 protein. The table records 190,000 or so distinct CDR3 sequences, about a fifth of them present only once. The sequence came from an adult woman who had mild COVID-19 (a few samples of this study predate the infection). Cell type and time point are not known. Specimen: PBMCs or a T cell subset sorted from them (not recorded which).

Written as DNA, the CDR3 is TGTGCCAGTAGCTGGACTAGCGGAGGCTCCTACAATGAGCAGTTCTTC. Residues: CASSWTSGGSYNEQFF. The chain recombines TRBV19 with TRBJ2-1, with TRBD2 matching over 10 bases. This CDR3 comprises 16 residues. Germline CDR1 reads LNHDA; CDR2 reads SQIVND (reference sequence). With 6 bases clipped from V and 0 bases from J, the junction kept 5 bases outside the gene matches.